This T cell receptor (beta chain) was retrieved from a study of CD8 T cells in ankylosing spondylitis. Study-level findings and limits: Matched synovial fluid from ankylosing spondylitis patients was reported to be enriched for disease-linked clones. A TCR beta motif of under 10 highly homologous variants appeared characteristic of ankylosing spondylitis blood.

Unmatched junction bases numbered 15, after V lost 6 bases and J lost 1 base. This CDR3 comprises 17 residues. TCRdb reprocessed the 5' RACE reads with MiXCR, giving one entry per CDR3 protein. This table has fewer than 550,000 distinct CDR3 sequences, less than 6% appearing once. At least ten counts were recorded for this clonotype. The antigen is unknown. The sequence came from a male donor with ankylosing spondylitis. Input material: blood, either unsorted or a sorted T cell fraction (not recorded which). This chain links TRBV12-3 or TRBV12-4 with TRBJ2-7, with 7 bases matching TRBD2. Here the CDR3 DNA reads TGTGCCAGCAGGATTCTAGAGTTGGGGGGGAAGTCCTACGAGCAGTACTTC. This gives the protein CASRILELGGKSYEQYF.